A single sample gave rise to the 24 T cell receptor beta chains below, sequenced in a study of T cell responses to AZD1222 COVID-19 vaccine. The protocol was immunoSEQ multiplex PCR, while the TCRdb copy is restricted to in-frame clones and leaves out a portion. This sample has about 100,000 clones, with around nine tenths found just once. The input for sequencing was peripheral blood, taken on day 0 of AZD1222 vaccination. These receptors all come from an adult in good health.

The chain couples TRBV5-1 to TRBJ2-3; 8 nucleotides line up with TRBD2. V lost 1 base and J lost 0; bases outside the gene matches: 4. The CDR3 contains 16 residues. Looked up from germline, CDR1 is SGHRS and CDR2 is YFSETQ. The CDR3 nucleotides read TGCGCCAGCAGCTTGTCACCGGGAGGGAGCACAGATACGCAGTATTTT. It is translated as CASSLSPGGSTDTQYF. Looking up the rest from reference TRBV5-1 and TRBJ2-3 gives the full variable domain: KAGVTQTPRYLIKTRGQQVTLSCSPISGHRSVSWYQQTPGQGLQFLFEYFSETQRNKGNFPGRFSGRQFSNSRSEMNVSTLELGDSALYLCASSLSPGGSTDTQYFGPGTRLTVL.

This clone was detected ten times or more. The rearrangement uses TRBV6-2 or TRBV6-3 and TRBJ1-1; 8 bases line up with TRBD1. J gave up 8 bases and V 6 bases, and 8 bases lay outside the gene matches. Germline V gene data show CDR1 as MNHEY and CDR2 as SVGEGT. The CDR3 extends over 13 amino acids. In DNA, the CDR3 is TGTGCCAGCAGCTCCACAGGGACAGGAGAAGCTTTCTTT. Residues: CASSSTGTGEAFF.

This sequence joins TRBV5-1 and TRBJ2-2; 7 bases fit TRBD1. Germline CDR1 reads SGHRS; CDR2 reads YFSETQ. The CDR3 consists of 16 residues. V lost 4 bases to trimming and J lost 5 bases; unmatched junction nucleotides: 11. The CDR3 sequence: CASSERGQLSTGELFF. DNA for the CDR3: TGCGCCAGCAGCGAGAGGGGACAGTTGTCTACCGGGGAGCTGTTTTTT.

The J gene is TRBJ1-5, the V gene TRBV27, with TRBD1 identical over 8 bases. The CDR3 consists of 15 residues. The germline V gene has CDR1 MNHEY and CDR2 SMNVEV (reference sequence). With V trimmed by 5 bases and J by 4 bases, 7 bases remained unmatched. Here the CDR3 reads CASSADRGANQPQHF. The CDR3 DNA reads TGTGCCAGCAGTGCAGACAGGGGCGCTAATCAGCCCCAGCATTTT.

The chain employs TRBV5-5 and TRBJ1-2, with D perhaps TRBD1 (5 bases). This CDR3 comprises 16 residues. V was trimmed by 1 base and J by 0 bases, leaving 13 bases between them. The V gene's germline CDR1 is SGHKS and CDR2 YYEKEE (reference sequence). In DNA form, the CDR3 reads TGTGCCAGCAGCTTGTCAGGGCCTTTAGCTAACTATGGCTACACCTTC. It yields the protein CASSLSGPLANYGYTF.

The V call is TRBV27, the J call TRBJ1-2; no firm D call. There are 17 residues in the CDR3. Trimming stripped 5 bases from V and 0 bases from J, with 19 bases between. Germline assignment: CDR1 MNHEY and CDR2 SMNVEV (reference sequence). Written as DNA, the CDR3 is TGTGCCAGCAGTATCGCACCCTACAGTACGACTAACTATGGCTACACCTTC. Amino acids: CASSIAPYSTTNYGYTF.

CDR3 DNA sequence: TGTGCCAGCAGTCCGGGACAGGCCCGCAATCAGCCCCAGCATTTT. Its translation: CASSPGQARNQPQHF. V is TRBV2 and J is TRBJ1-5; TRBD1 aligns across 8 bases. The J segment lost 2 bases and the V segment lost 5 bases, leaving 5 bases of the junction unmatched. The germline V gene has CDR1 SNHLY and CDR2 FYNNEI. The CDR3 covers 15 residues. Full variable domain (missing parts from reference TRBV2 and TRBJ1-5): EPEVTQTPSHQVTQMGQEVILRCVPISNHLYFYWYRQILGQKVEFLVSFYNNEISEKSEIFDDQFSVERPDGSNFTLKIRSTKLEDSAMYFCASSPGQARNQPQHFGDGTRLSIL.

The chain recombines TRBV11-2 with TRBJ2-4; D is ambiguous. The V end lost 2 bases, the J end lost 2 bases, and 13 bases lay between the germline ends. Germline CDR1 and CDR2: SGHAT and FQNNGV. This CDR3 region has 16 residues. The CDR3 coding sequence is TGTGCCAGCAGCTTACCGCGGATCTCCACCAAAAACATTCAGTACTTC. This codes for CASSLPRISTKNIQYF.

The rearrangement links TRBV7-9 to TRBJ1-5; possibly TRBD1 for D (6 bases). V lost 4 bases, J lost 3 bases, and 19 bases lay in between. CDR3 length equals 17 residues. Germline loops: CDR1 SEHNR, CDR2 FQNEAQ (reference sequence). Here the CDR3 DNA reads TGTGCCAGCAGCTCGCTGGGACAAGCCGAACCCAATCAGCCCCAGCATTTT. Protein: CASSSLGQAEPNQPQHF.

The rearrangement links TRBV10-3 to TRBJ2-3; no clear D gene. The CDR3 sequence is 12 residues long. Trimming cost V 8 bases and J 5 bases, with 11 bases left between them. The germline V gene has CDR1 ENHRY and CDR2 SYGVKD. The CDR3 sequence is CAISFGKDTQYF. DNA for the CDR3: TGTGCCATCTCCTTCGGTAAAGATACGCAGTATTTT.

J is TRBJ1-3 and V is TRBV5-1; 7 positions match TRBD1. There are 15 residues in the CDR3. V shed 0 bases, J shed 4 bases, and the junction held 4 bases outside the gene matches. CDR1 and CDR2 from the germline V gene are SGHRS and YFSETQ. This CDR3 reads CASSLATGAGNTIYF. In nucleotides, the CDR3 is TGCGCCAGCAGCTTGGCCACAGGGGCGGGAAACACCATATATTTT.

This clone was counted a few times. The J gene is TRBJ2-2, the V gene TRBV4-1; the match to TRBD1 covers 8 bases. The germline CDR1 and CDR2 sequences are MGHRA and YSYEKL. The length of the CDR3 is 14 residues. With 9 bases clipped from V and 0 bases from J, the junction kept 3 bases outside the gene matches. The DNA for the CDR3 is TGCGCCAGTAGACAGGGGCCGAACACCGGGGAGCTGTTTTTT. Encoded protein: CASRQGPNTGELFF.

As concerns this clone: A junction end diverges from the germline sequence, so it may reflect a read error. The rearrangement links TRBV24-1 to TRBJ2-1; 14 nucleotides line up with TRBD2. The CDR3 is made up of 13 amino acids. Per the germline V gene, CDR1 is KGHDR and CDR2 is SFDVKD. CDR3 in amino acids: CATSDGLAGGPIF. The CDR3 region has the DNA TGTGCCACCAGTGATGGACTAGCGGGAGGCCCAATCTTC.

The table lists this clone with a few counts. The chain employs TRBV6-5 and TRBJ2-1, with TRBD2 matching over 9 bases. The germline V gene has CDR1 MNHEY and CDR2 SVGAGI. CDR3 length: 14 amino acids. The junction had 3 bases not matched to a gene; V was cut back by 0 bases and J by 9 bases. The CDR3 spells CASSYSRLAVEQFF. CDR3 DNA: TGTGCCAGCAGTTACTCGAGACTAGCGGTTGAGCAGTTCTTC.

The chain combines TRBV2 with TRBJ1-2; TRBD1 matches at 11 bases. The CDR3 is made up of 15 amino acids. CDR1 is SNHLY, CDR2 FYNNEI, per germline. Trimming cost V 7 bases and J 8 bases; bases outside gene matches: 12. The CDR3: CASILADRGRRGYTF. DNA of the CDR3: TGTGCCAGCATCTTAGCGGACAGGGGGCGACGAGGCTACACCTTC. Using reference TRBV2 and TRBJ1-2 for the parts outside the CDR3, the full variable domain is EPEVTQTPSHQVTQMGQEVILRCVPISNHLYFYWYRQILGQKVEFLVSFYNNEISEKSEIFDDQFSVERPDGSNFTLKIRSTKLEDSAMYFCASILADRGRRGYTFGSGTRLTVV.

This clone was recorded only once. The J gene is TRBJ1-3, the V gene TRBV7-9; no clear D. Germline lookup yields CDR1 SEHNR and CDR2 FQNEAQ (reference sequence). The CDR3 has 22 amino acids. V lost 7 bases, J lost 0 bases, and 34 bases lay in between. For the CDR3, the DNA is TGTGCCAGCACCGCTTGGCTCTCCCAACTGATCTACACGCAACTCTCTGGAAACACCATATATTTT. Protein sequence: CASTAWLSQLIYTQLSGNTIYF.

The CDR3 DNA follows: TGCGCCAGCAGCCTGACAGGGGGAAATAATGAAAACTATGGCTACACCTTC. Its protein product is CASSLTGGNNENYGYTF. J is TRBJ1-2 and V is TRBV5-1; 9 nucleotides match TRBD1. Germline V gives CDR1 SGHRS, CDR2 YFSETQ. V was pared by 4 bases and J by 2 bases, with 12 bases of the junction left unmatched. There are 17 residues in the CDR3.

This chain joins TRBV10-3 and TRBJ1-2; unclear D gene. CDR1 is ENHRY, CDR2 SYGVKD, per germline. The CDR3 totals 16 residues. The ends were cut back, 0 bases at V and 4 bases at J, with 15 bases in the middle. In DNA, the CDR3 is TGTGCCATCAGTGAGTCGGATACGGGAGACACCTATGGCTACACCTTC. As protein: CAISESDTGDTYGYTF.

V gene TRBV19 combines with J gene TRBJ2-7, with TRBD1 matching over 7 bases. The CDR3 has 14 residues. V was pared by 3 bases and J by 1 base, with 3 bases of the junction left unmatched. The germline CDR1 and CDR2 sequences are LNHDA and SQIVND (reference sequence). CDR3 residues: CASSMTGSSYEQYF. The CDR3 DNA reads TGTGCCAGTAGTATGACAGGGTCTTCCTACGAGCAGTACTTC.

The chain uses TRBV2 and TRBJ1-2; 7 positions match TRBD1. This CDR3 spans 14 amino acids. Germline V gives CDR1 SNHLY, CDR2 FYNNEI. The trim removed 6 bases at V and 4 bases at J, leaving 8 bases unmatched. The CDR3 sequence is CASRRTGLLYGYTF. CDR3 in DNA: TGTGCCAGCAGGAGGACAGGTCTTCTCTATGGCTACACCTTC.

This clone was observed a single time. The chain uses TRBV7-9 and TRBJ2-7; 9 bases map to TRBD2. The CDR3 has 15 residues. CDR1 and CDR2 from the germline V gene are SEHNR and FQNEAQ (reference sequence). Trimming at V came to 1 base and at J to 6 bases, leaving 7 bases not matched to a gene. The CDR3 sequence is CASSLELAGVVEQYF. The CDR3 DNA is TGTGCCAGCAGCTTAGAATTAGCGGGAGTTGTCGAGCAGTACTTC.

The chain joins TRBV19 to TRBJ1-2, with 8 bases fitting TRBD1. The CDR3 covers 15 residues. V shed 4 bases and J 2 bases; nucleotides not matched to a gene: 6. CDR1 and CDR2 (germline): LNHDA, SQIVND (reference sequence). The CDR3 DNA follows: TGTGCCAGTAGTACCGGACAGGGTTTAAACTATGGCTACACCTTC. Amino acids: CASSTGQGLNYGYTF.

This clone was seen only a few times. V gene TRBV9 combines with J gene TRBJ2-1, with TRBD2 identical over 7 bases. V was clipped by 3 bases and J by 7 bases; unmatched bases: 1. Per the germline V gene, CDR1 is SGDLS and CDR2 is YYNGEE. The CDR3 consists of 12 residues. For the CDR3, the DNA is TGTGCCAGCAGCGCCGGGGGGAATGAGCAGTTCTTC. Translating gives CASSAGGNEQFF.

The CDR3 coding sequence is TGTGCCAGCAGTACCCGCTTTGTGGGACACTATGGCTACACCTTC. This sequence encodes CASSTRFVGHYGYTF. This chain connects TRBV27 to TRBJ1-2; perhaps TRBD1 as D (5 bases). There are 15 residues in the CDR3. Germline loops: CDR1 MNHEY, CDR2 SMNVEV (reference sequence). V gave up 5 bases and J gave up 3 bases, with 16 bases separating them.